One and the same sample provided the 11 T cell receptor beta chains below, sequenced in a study of OX40 agonist ivuxolimab in advanced cancers. Here immunoSEQ multiplex PCR was the method, and the copy in TCRdb shows in-frame clones only, minus some. The table lists about 100,000 clones, just over 90% of them singletons. This material consisted of CD4+ or CD8+ T cells sorted from blood, taken in a trial of the OX40 agonist ivuxolimab. These receptors originate from an adult with an advanced solid tumor such as melanoma, head and neck, liver or kidney cancer.

The DNA for the CDR3 is TGCGCCAGCAGCTTGGTTGTTGCTAGCGGGGCGAATGAGCAGTTCTTC. This gives the protein CASSLVVASGANEQFF. The rearrangement joins TRBV5-1 to TRBJ2-1, with 9 bases that match TRBD2. Looked up from germline, CDR1 is SGHRS and CDR2 is YFSETQ. The V and J ends lost 0 bases and 7 bases, in that order; junction bases with no gene match: 8. CDR3 length: 16 amino acids.

V usage is TRBV5-1 and J usage is TRBJ2-3, with D uncertain. CDR1 and CDR2 from the germline V gene are SGHRS and YFSETQ. Between the trimmed V and J ends, which lost 0 bases and 6 bases, there was a span of 11 bases. The CDR3 contains 14 residues. The CDR3 protein is CASSLGTFEDTQYF. CDR3 bases: TGCGCCAGCAGCTTGGGCACCTTTGAGGATACGCAGTATTTT.

J is TRBJ1-5 and V is TRBV4-2; the D is unclear. The V gene's germline CDR1 is LGHNA and CDR2 YNFKEQ. The CDR3 runs to 16 residues. The V gene lost 0 bases and the J gene lost 6 bases, with 15 bases spanning the gap. The CDR3 DNA follows: TGTGCCAGCAGCCAAGATGCAAGGGTTCGGGCTCAGCCCCAGCATTTT. Its translation: CASSQDARVRAQPQHF.

V gene TRBV28 combines with J gene TRBJ2-1, with D unclear. Germline V gene data show CDR1 as MDHEN and CDR2 as SYDVKM. The CDR3 totals 11 residues. The V end was cut by 6 bases, the J end by 5 bases, with 5 bases between. CDR3 loop: CASRSDNEQFF. The CDR3 coding sequence is TGTGCCAGCAGGTCTGACAATGAGCAGTTCTTC. Using reference TRBV28 and TRBJ2-1 for the parts outside the CDR3, the full variable domain is DVKVTQSSRYLVKRTGEKVFLECVQDMDHENMFWYRQDPGLGLRLIYFSYDVKMKEKGDIPEGYSVSREKKERFSLILESASTNQTSMYLCASRSDNEQFFGPGTRLTVL.

The J gene is TRBJ2-1, the V gene TRBV7-9; D uncertain. V lost 7 bases and J 7 bases, leaving 11 bases between the germline ends. The germline gives CDR1 SEHNR, CDR2 FQNEAQ (reference sequence). This CDR3 is built from 12 residues. This CDR3 is CASKTDGNEQFF. Written as DNA, the CDR3 is TGTGCCAGCAAAACCGACGGGAATGAGCAGTTCTTC.

The V call is TRBV28, the J call TRBJ1-2, with D tentatively TRBD1 (6 bases). V lost 5 bases to trimming and J lost 2 bases, with 15 bases between them. This CDR3 comprises 15 residues. CDR1 and CDR2 (germline): MDHEN, SYDVKM. The chain's CDR3 is CASSTEGGANYGYTF. As DNA, the CDR3 is TGTGCCAGCAGTACCGAAGGGGGTGCGAACTATGGCTACACCTTC.

The rearrangement links TRBV7-9 to TRBJ1-4; weak D call: TRBD1 (5 bases). Germline values: CDR1 SEHNR, CDR2 FQNEAQ (reference sequence). The CDR3 consists of 14 residues. V was cut by 6 bases and J by 4 bases, with 12 bases left in between. The CDR3 bases are TGTGCCAGCAGTCGCACTCAGGGTAATGAAAAACTGTTTTTT. Its protein is CASSRTQGNEKLFF.

This clone showed up just once. This CDR3 is CATSRGGDGGNTEAFF. For the CDR3, the DNA is TGTGCCACCAGCAGAGGGGGTGATGGGGGGAACACTGAAGCTTTCTTT. The chain carries TRBV15 and TRBJ1-1, with D perhaps TRBD1 (5 bases). The germline CDR1 and CDR2 sequences are LNHNV and YYDKDF (reference sequence). CDR3 length: 16 residues. The ends were cut back, 1 base at V and 1 base at J, with 13 bases in the middle.

The V and J genes are TRBV7-9 and TRBJ2-3, with TRBD2 matching 13 bases. With V trimmed by 4 bases and J by 1 base, 8 bases remained unmatched. The CDR3 contains 18 residues. CDR1 is SEHNR, CDR2 FQNEAQ, per germline (reference sequence). In DNA, the CDR3 is TGTGCCAGCAGCTCGCGGACTAGCGGGAGACACCGCACAGATACGCAGTATTTT. Protein product: CASSSRTSGRHRTDTQYF.

The chain is built from TRBV4-1 and TRBJ1-6; D gene uncertain. Trimming took off 0 bases at V and 9 bases at J, with 12 bases between the two ends. The germline V gene encodes CDR1 MGHRA and CDR2 YSYEKL. This CDR3 has 15 amino acids. The chain's CDR3 is CASSQDFMGSSPLHF. The CDR3 bases are TGCGCCAGCAGCCAAGATTTTATGGGAAGTTCACCCCTCCACTTT.

The chain has TRBV6-5 and TRBJ2-5; either TRBD1 or TRBD2 may supply D (5 bases each). V was cut by 4 bases and J by 5 bases, with 11 bases left in between. Germline V CDR1 and CDR2: MNHEY, SVGAGI. The CDR3 runs 13 residues. CDR3 in amino acids: CASSSSGTETQYF. The CDR3 coding sequence is TGTGCCAGCAGTTCTAGTGGGACGGAGACCCAGTACTTC.